These T cell receptor beta chains were read from a single sample in a study of regulatory T cells in long-lasting Graves disease. From the multiplex PCR reads, TCRdb called clonotypes with MiXCR, one entry per CDR3 protein. Of over 450,000 distinct CDR3 sequences listed, 12% are singletons. This sample was also put to use in a study of T cells in Graves' hyperthyroidism and ophthalmopathy.

The source was peripheral blood mononuclear cells (PBMCs), collected at new diagnosis, from a patient treated with antithyroid drugs. These receptors originate from a woman aged 25 to 39 with Graves disease. Each CDR3 is given with its conserved first and last residue. The listing skips clone size in some rows; elsewhere it reads once, few, many or a size class.

cdr3_aa: CASSLAPWRVYSYNEQFF
clone_size: many
v_call: TRBV7-9

cdr3_aa: CASSFQVGTDTQYF
clone_size: many
v_call: TRBV27

cdr3_aa: CASRPLAGLMNEQFF
clone_size: many
v_call: TRBV2

cdr3_aa: CASRFSGRSLSYEQYF
clone_size: many
v_call: TRBV7-2

cdr3_aa: CASSLDRGRETQYF
clone_size: many
v_call: TRBV7-2

cdr3_aa: CASSFFPQGLYEQYF
clone_size: many
v_call: TRBV7-2

cdr3_aa: CASSGTGVTNEQFF
clone_size: many
v_call: TRBV6-2/TRBV6-3

cdr3_aa: CASSPGTGVRNQPQHF
clone_size: few
v_call: TRBV5-1

cdr3_aa: CASRTPSGRAYEQFF
clone_size: many
v_call: TRBV19

cdr3_aa: CASKGDLSSYNEQFF
clone_size: many
v_call: TRBV2

cdr3_aa: CASSHGTGGVANTEAFF
clone_size: .
v_call: TRBV5-1

cdr3_aa: CASSLLGQRTYNEQFF
clone_size: many
v_call: TRBV4-1

cdr3_aa: CASSFSENTGELFF
clone_size: many
v_call: TRBV2

cdr3_aa: CASSPDRVGYEQYF
clone_size: many
v_call: TRBV12-3/TRBV12-4

cdr3_aa: CASSTSGGPRVSYNEQFF
clone_size: many
v_call: TRBV28

cdr3_aa: CASSLSLAGQPGANVLTF
clone_size: .
v_call: TRBV7-3

cdr3_aa: CASSLAGSGNTIYF
clone_size: many
v_call: TRBV7-8

cdr3_aa: CASSTWTSGATGELFF
clone_size: many
v_call: TRBV13

cdr3_aa: CASSVPGATNEGQYF
clone_size: few
v_call: TRBV19

cdr3_aa: CASNNLRNRGQGEQFF
clone_size: many
v_call: TRBV11-2

cdr3_aa: CASSQELAGGRFNEQFF
clone_size: .
v_call: TRBV4-3

cdr3_aa: CAGSLRGAGSQETQYF
clone_size: .
v_call: TRBV3-1

cdr3_aa: CASSPGWYSHTNTEAFF
clone_size: many
v_call: TRBV6-1

cdr3_aa: CASSGTGVTGQFF
clone_size: once
v_call: TRBV25-1

cdr3_aa: CASSEAVGAGGEAFF
clone_size: many
v_call: TRBV2

cdr3_aa: CASSLYKGTSGLSYNEQFF
clone_size: many
v_call: TRBV27

cdr3_aa: CASSLGGWVSYEQYF
clone_size: few
v_call: TRBV13

cdr3_aa: CASSQSSTRTTYNEQFF
clone_size: many
v_call: TRBV3-1

cdr3_aa: CASTNLLGGFYNEQFF
clone_size: .
v_call: TRBV19

cdr3_aa: CAGWNYGYTF
clone_size: .
v_call: TRBV2

cdr3_aa: CASSVSGRGVRFF
clone_size: few
v_call: TRBV6-1

cdr3_aa: CASSPTTRNYNEQFF
clone_size: many
v_call: TRBV7-9